The entry below describes one T cell receptor beta chain. This record belongs to a study of T cell responses to AZD1222 COVID-19 vaccine. This table comes from immunoSEQ multiplex PCR, and its TCRdb copy is limited to in-frame clones, with some not included. The sample carries 130,000 to 150,000 clones, around 84% recorded once. The starting material was peripheral blood, obtained 28 days after the second AZD1222 dose. This clonotype was sampled from an adult who received the AZD1222 COVID-19 vaccine.

CDR3 coding DNA: TGTGCCAGCAGCGTGGGGCAGGGGATTGGAAACACCATATATTTT. It codes for CASSVGQGIGNTIYF. The chain employs TRBV9 and TRBJ1-3; the D gene is possibly TRBD1 (6 bases). Germline V gene lookup returns CDR1 SGDLS and CDR2 YYNGEE. Between the trimmed V and J ends, which lost 2 bases and 3 bases, there was a span of 12 bases. This CDR3 region has 15 residues.